This T cell receptor beta chain is drawn from a study of human T cells and chemical hapten exposure. Turning to the study itself: Variability of per-sample TCR yields stemmed mainly from small differences in pooled library volume.

Time point described: healthy volunteer bleed at 2 weeks. Total RNA was isolated from unfractionated whole blood. Germline lookup yields CDR1 MNHEY and CDR2 SVGAGI. This CDR3 spans 16 amino acids. V lost 6 bases, J lost 7 bases, and 11 bases stayed unmatched. Overall study results and limits: The number of TCRs above 1 in 1000 frequency did not change after DPC sensitization.

About this clonotype itself: No antigen is known for it.

TCRdb re-called the RACE reads with MiXCR, one entry per CDR3 protein. This table has some 90,000 distinct CDR3 sequences, approximately 9.7% appearing once. This chain joins TRBV6-5 and TRBJ2-1; 11 bases map to TRBD1. The sequence derives from a female donor in good health. Some clones in this sample may be carry-over from other donors' samples. The sequenced material came from whole blood. In DNA, the CDR3 is TGTGCCAGCAGACAGGGGGGACAGGGGGGTCGGAATGAGCAGTTCTTC. Protein product: CASRQGGQGGRNEQFF.